This TCR beta chain was found in a study of blood T cells in healthy people across ages. Trimming removed 5 bases at V and 6 bases at J, with 17 bases between. This CDR3 comprises 16 residues. Findings and limits, study-wide: Donor CMV infection status was unknown, possibly confounding age-related changes in expanded clonotypes. Naive T cell percentage showed a strong correlation with TCR beta diversity.

This clonotype was detected only a few times. The target antigen is unknown. With a J-beta primer mix and a sample-barcoded 5' primer, a second PCR ran about 7 to 12 cycles. CDR3-containing paired-end reads numbering at least 2.5 million came from each sample. TCRdb used MiXCR to reprocess the 5' RACE reads, holding one entry per CDR3 protein. The profile shows roughly 2 million distinct CDR3 sequences, around half of them singletons. Sequencing used blood. The receptor comes from a woman in her thirties or forties in good health. This chain uses TRBV12-3 or TRBV12-4 with TRBJ1-6; D is perhaps TRBD1 (6 bases). CDR3 sequence (DNA): TGTGCCAGCAGTCCTACCGGGGGCGCGGGTAATTCACCCCTCCACTTT. This sequence encodes CASSPTGGAGNSPLHF.